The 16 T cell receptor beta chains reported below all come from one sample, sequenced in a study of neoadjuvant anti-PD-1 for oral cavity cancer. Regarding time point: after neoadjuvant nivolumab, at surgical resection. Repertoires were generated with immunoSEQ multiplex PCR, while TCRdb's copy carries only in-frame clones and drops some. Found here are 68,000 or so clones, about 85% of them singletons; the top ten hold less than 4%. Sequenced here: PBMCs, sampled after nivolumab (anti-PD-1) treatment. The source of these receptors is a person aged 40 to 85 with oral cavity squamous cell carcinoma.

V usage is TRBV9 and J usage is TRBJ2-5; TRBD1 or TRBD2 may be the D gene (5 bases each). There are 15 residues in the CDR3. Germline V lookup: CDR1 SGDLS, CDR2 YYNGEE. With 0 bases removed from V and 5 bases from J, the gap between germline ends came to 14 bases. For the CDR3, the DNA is TGTGCCAGCAGCGTAGAGGGGACGGTCCGGGAGACCCAGTACTTC. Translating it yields CASSVEGTVRETQYF.

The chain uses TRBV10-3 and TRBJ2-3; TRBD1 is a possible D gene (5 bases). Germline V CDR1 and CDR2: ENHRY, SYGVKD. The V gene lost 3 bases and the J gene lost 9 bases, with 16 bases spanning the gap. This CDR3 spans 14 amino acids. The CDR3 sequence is CAISENSGFGTQYF. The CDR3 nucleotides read TGTGCCATCAGTGAAAACTCAGGGTTCGGCACGCAGTATTTT.

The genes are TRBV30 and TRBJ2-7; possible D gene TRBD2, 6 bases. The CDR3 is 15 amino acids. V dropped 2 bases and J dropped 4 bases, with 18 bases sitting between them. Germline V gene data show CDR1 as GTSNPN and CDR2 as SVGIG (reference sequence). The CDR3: CAWSQTAGLNYEQYF. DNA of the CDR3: TGTGCCTGGAGTCAAACAGCGGGCCTCAATTACGAGCAGTACTTC.

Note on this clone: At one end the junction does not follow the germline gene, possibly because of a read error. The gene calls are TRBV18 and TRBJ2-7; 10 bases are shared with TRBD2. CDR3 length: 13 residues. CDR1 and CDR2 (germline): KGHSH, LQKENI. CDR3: CASSPPSGRTSFF. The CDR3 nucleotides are TGTGCCAGCTCACCACCTAGCGGGAGGACCTCCTTTTTC.

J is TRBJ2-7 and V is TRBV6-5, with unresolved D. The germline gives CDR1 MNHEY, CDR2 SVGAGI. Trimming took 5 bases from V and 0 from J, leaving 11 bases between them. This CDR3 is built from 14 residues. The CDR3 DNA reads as TGTGCCAGCAGTACTGGCCGGAGCTCCTACGAGCAGTACTTC. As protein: CASSTGRSSYEQYF.

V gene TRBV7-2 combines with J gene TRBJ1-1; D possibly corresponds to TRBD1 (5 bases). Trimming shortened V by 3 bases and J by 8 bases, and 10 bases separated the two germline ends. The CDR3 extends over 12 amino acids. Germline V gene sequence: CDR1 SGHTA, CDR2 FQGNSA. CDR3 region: CASSFLGGEAFF. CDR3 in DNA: TGTGCCAGCAGCTTCCTGGGGGGGGAAGCTTTCTTT.

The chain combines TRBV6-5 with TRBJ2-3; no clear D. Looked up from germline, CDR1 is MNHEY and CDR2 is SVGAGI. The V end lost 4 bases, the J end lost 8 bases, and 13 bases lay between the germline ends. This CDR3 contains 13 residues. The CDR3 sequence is CASSSSGSGTQYF. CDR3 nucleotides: TGTGCCAGCAGTTCCTCTGGTTCTGGTACGCAGTATTTT.

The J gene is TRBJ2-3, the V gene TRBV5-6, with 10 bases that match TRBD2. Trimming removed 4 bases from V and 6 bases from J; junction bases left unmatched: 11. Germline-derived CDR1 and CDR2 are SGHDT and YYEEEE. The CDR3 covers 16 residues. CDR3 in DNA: TGTGCCAGCAGCCCAACACCGGGACTAGCGACCGATACGCAGTATTTT. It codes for CASSPTPGLATDTQYF. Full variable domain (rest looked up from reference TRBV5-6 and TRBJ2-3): DAGVTQSPTHLIKTRGQQVTLRCSPKSGHDTVSWYQQALGQGPQFIFQYYEEEERQRGNFPDRFSGHQFPNYSSELNVNALLLGDSALYLCASSPTPGLATDTQYFGPGTRLTVL.

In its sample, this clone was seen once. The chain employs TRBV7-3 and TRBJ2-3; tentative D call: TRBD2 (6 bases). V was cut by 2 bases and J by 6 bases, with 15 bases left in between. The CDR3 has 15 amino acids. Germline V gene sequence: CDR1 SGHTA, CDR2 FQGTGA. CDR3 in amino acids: CASSLAPTSSDTQYF. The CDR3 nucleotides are TGTGCCAGCAGCTTAGCCCCGACTAGTTCGGATACGCAGTATTTT.

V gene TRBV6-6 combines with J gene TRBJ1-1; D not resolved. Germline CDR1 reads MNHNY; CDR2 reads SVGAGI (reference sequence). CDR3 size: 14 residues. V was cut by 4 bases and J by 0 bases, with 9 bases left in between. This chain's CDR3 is CASSFQELNTEAFF. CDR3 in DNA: TGTGCCAGCAGTTTTCAAGAATTGAACACTGAAGCTTTCTTT.

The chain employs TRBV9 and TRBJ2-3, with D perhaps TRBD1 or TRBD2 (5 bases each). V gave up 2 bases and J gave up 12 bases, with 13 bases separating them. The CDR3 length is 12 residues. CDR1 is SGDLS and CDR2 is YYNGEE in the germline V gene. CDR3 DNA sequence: TGTGCCAGCAGCGTGCCCCCGGGGCTTCAGTATTTT. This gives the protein CASSVPPGLQYF.

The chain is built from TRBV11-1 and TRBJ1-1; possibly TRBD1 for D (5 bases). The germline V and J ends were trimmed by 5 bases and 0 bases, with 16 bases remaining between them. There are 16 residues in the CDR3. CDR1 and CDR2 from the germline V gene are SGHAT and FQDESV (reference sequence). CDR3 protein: CASSRDSHPMNTEAFF. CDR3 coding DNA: TGTGCCAGCAGCCGCGACAGCCACCCGATGAACACTGAAGCTTTCTTT.

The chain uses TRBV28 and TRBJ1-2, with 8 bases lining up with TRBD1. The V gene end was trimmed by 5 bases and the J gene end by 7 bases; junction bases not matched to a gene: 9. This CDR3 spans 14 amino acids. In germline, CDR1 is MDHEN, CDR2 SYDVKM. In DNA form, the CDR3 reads TGTGCCAGCAGTCCCGGGACAGGTAAAGGTGGCTACACCTTC. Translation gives CASSPGTGKGGYTF.

CDR3 in DNA: TGTGCCAGTAGTCCGGCCGGACTAGTCGTTGAGCAGTTCTTC. Translated: CASSPAGLVVEQFF. The chain employs TRBV19 and TRBJ2-1, with 7 bases fitting TRBD2. V gave up 5 bases and J gave up 9 bases; unmatched junction bases: 10. CDR1 and CDR2 (germline): LNHDA, SQIVND (reference sequence). This CDR3 is 14 amino acids long.

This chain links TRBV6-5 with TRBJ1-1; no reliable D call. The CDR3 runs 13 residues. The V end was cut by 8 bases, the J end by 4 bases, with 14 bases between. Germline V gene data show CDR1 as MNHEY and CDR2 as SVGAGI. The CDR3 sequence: CASPTNGFTEAFF. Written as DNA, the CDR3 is TGTGCCAGCCCTACCAACGGGTTCACTGAAGCTTTCTTT.

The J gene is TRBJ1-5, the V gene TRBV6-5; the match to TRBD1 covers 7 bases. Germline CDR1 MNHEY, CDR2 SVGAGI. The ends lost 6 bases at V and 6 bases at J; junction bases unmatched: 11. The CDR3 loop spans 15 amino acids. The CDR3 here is CASSSPQGDLQPQHF. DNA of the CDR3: TGTGCCAGCAGCTCCCCGCAGGGGGATCTTCAGCCCCAGCATTTT.